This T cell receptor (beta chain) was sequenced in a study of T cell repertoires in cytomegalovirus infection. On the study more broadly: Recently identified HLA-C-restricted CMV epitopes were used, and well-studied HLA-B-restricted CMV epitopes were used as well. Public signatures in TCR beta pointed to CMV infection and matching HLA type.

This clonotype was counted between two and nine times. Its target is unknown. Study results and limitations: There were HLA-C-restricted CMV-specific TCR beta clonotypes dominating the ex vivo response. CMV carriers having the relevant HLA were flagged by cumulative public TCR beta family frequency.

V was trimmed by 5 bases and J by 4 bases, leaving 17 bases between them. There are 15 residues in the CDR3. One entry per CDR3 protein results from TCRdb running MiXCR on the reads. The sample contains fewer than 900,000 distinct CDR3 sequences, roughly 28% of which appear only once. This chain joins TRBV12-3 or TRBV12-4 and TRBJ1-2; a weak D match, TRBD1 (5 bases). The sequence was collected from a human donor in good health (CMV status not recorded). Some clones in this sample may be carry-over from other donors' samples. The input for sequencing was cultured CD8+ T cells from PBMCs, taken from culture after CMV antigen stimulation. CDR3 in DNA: TGTGCCAGCAGTGGGGAGGGGTGGGGGGGCTATGGCTACACCTTC. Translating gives CASSGEGWGGYGYTF.